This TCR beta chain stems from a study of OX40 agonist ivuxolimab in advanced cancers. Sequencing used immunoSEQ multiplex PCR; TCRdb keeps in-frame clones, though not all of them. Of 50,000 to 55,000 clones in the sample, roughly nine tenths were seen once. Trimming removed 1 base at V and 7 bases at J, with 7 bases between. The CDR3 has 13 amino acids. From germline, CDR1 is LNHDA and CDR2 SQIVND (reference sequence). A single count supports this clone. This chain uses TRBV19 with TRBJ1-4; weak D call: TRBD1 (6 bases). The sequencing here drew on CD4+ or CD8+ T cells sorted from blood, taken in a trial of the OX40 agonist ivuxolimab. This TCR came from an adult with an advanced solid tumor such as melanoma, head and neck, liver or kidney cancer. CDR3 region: CASSIGTAEKLFF. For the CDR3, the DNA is TGTGCCAGTAGTATAGGGACAGCTGAAAAACTGTTTTTT.